This T cell receptor beta chain appears in the sequencing data of a study of blood T cell repertoires in COVID-19. Turning to the study itself: Sample material is recorded as cDNA or gDNA derived from T cells, B-cell-depleted T cells, or PBMCs.

Those enrolled, adults aged about 18 to 95 years, came from fewer than 25 US areas. Assay used: immunoSEQ multiplex PCR; TCRdb lists only in-frame clones, some missing. The table includes 88,000 or so clones, more than 85% detected once. Trimming left V 2 bases short and J 7 bases short, with 9 bases between. This CDR3 comprises 13 residues. CDR1 MNHEY and CDR2 SVGAGI come from the germline V gene. The TCR sequence derives from a woman between 45 and 65 years old with acute COVID-19. What was sequenced was PBMCs or T cells enriched from blood (not recorded which). The chain has TRBV6-5 and TRBJ1-5, with D possibly matching TRBD1 (5 bases). The CDR3 sequence: CASSYGAHQPQHF. The CDR3 DNA reads TGTGCCAGCAGTTACGGGGCCCACCAGCCCCAGCATTTT.